Ten or more counts support the clone carrying this TCR beta chain. Its matching antigen is unknown. The germline V gene encodes CDR1 SGHRS and CDR2 YFSETQ. This CDR3 comprises 14 residues. V was clipped by 0 bases and J by 5 bases; unmatched bases: 2. TCRdb fed the 5' RACE reads into MiXCR, producing one record per CDR3 protein. The sample yields 280,000 or so distinct CDR3 sequences, about 8.9% seen once. These data are taken from a study of identical twins. Study-level findings and limits: Its conclusions, products of cross-sectional statistical analysis, did not come from following the same donors.

The sample also formed part of further work on yellow fever vaccine responses in identical twins. Per that study: Twins' vaccine T cell responses were reported to seem partly convergent and partly personalized.

The sequenced sample consisted of memory (CD45RO+) T cells sorted from blood. The V and J genes are TRBV5-1 and TRBJ1-2, with TRBD1 matching 9 bases. The sequence was obtained from a woman aged 18 to 35 in good health. The CDR3 DNA reads as TGCGCCAGCAGCTTGGAGGGACAGGGATATGGCTACACCTTC. Translating gives CASSLEGQGYGYTF.